This is a list of T cell receptor beta chains from one sample in a study of cytomegalovirus exposure and HLA in healthy donors. Assay used: immunoSEQ multiplex PCR; TCRdb lists only in-frame clones, some missing. The sample holds some 240,000 clones, 70% to 90% seen once. Sequencing input: PBMCs. Every receptor here comes from a woman aged 25 to 39 in good health and CMV-seropositive. The CDR3 runs from the conserved cysteine through the conserved F or W. The D gene is left open where the match is weak. Clone sizes are given selectively: once, few, many, or a class where the clone is expanded.

d_gene: NA; j_gene: TRBJ1-1; v_gene: TRBV7-9; abundance: NA; CDR3nt: TGTGCCAGCTGGGGAGGGGCCACTGAAGCTTTCTTT; CDR3aa: CASWGGATEAFF
d_gene: NA; j_gene: TRBJ2-7; v_gene: TRBV4-1; abundance: NA; CDR3nt: TGCGCCAGCAGCCAGGGGGGGGCGGCCGTCTACGAGCAGTACTTC; CDR3aa: CASSQGGAAVYEQYF
d_gene: TRBD2; j_gene: TRBJ2-1; v_gene: TRBV30; abundance: NA; CDR3nt: TGTGCCTGGAGTCCTGATCGACTAGCTCGAAGCTCCTACAATGAGCAGTTCTTC; CDR3aa: CAWSPDRLARSSYNEQFF
d_gene: TRBD1; j_gene: TRBJ1-3; v_gene: TRBV7-9; abundance: NA; CDR3nt: TGTGCCAGCAGCTCCTACGGACAGGGTGCAAACACCATATATTTT; CDR3aa: CASSSYGQGANTIYF
d_gene: NA; j_gene: TRBJ1-3; v_gene: TRBV18; abundance: NA; CDR3nt: TGTGCCAGCTCGCAAAGCTCGGGTGGAAACACCATATATTTT; CDR3aa: CASSQSSGGNTIYF
d_gene: TRBD2; j_gene: TRBJ2-7; v_gene: TRBV11-2; abundance: NA; CDR3nt: TGTGCCAGCAGCTTAGTGGCAAGGACTAGCGGGAACTCCTACGAGCAGTACTTC; CDR3aa: CASSLVARTSGNSYEQYF
d_gene: TRBD2; j_gene: TRBJ2-2; v_gene: TRBV11-2; abundance: NA; CDR3nt: TGTGCCAGCAGCTTAGAAGCGGGGACCGGGGAGCTGTTTTTT; CDR3aa: CASSLEAGTGELFF
d_gene: NA; j_gene: TRBJ2-4; v_gene: TRBV1; abundance: NA; CDR3nt: TGCACCAGCAGCCAACGGACAGTTCTAGCCAAAAACATTCAGTACTTC; CDR3aa: CTSSQRTVLAKNIQYF
d_gene: TRBD1; j_gene: TRBJ2-5; v_gene: TRBV27; abundance: NA; CDR3nt: TGTGCCAGCAGGCCCTTGGGACAGGAAGAGACCCAGTACTTC; CDR3aa: CASRPLGQEETQYF
d_gene: NA; j_gene: TRBJ1-2; v_gene: TRBV7-9; abundance: NA; CDR3nt: TGTGCCAGCAGCCTAGGTGGCAGGATTATTGATGGCTACACCTTC; CDR3aa: CASSLGGRIIDGYTF
d_gene: TRBD2; j_gene: TRBJ2-7; v_gene: TRBV5-1; abundance: NA; CDR3nt: TGCGCCAGCAGATCCACGGCAGGTCCTGCGGGGGGCCCCAACGAGCAGTACTTC; CDR3aa: CASRSTAGPAGGPNEQYF
d_gene: TRBD2; j_gene: TRBJ2-5; v_gene: TRBV28; abundance: once; CDR3nt: TGTGCCAGCAGTTTAGGCGCGGGGGATCGGGAGACCCAGTACTTC; CDR3aa: CASSLGAGDRETQYF
d_gene: NA; j_gene: TRBJ2-1; v_gene: TRBV6-1; abundance: NA; CDR3nt: TGTGCCAGCAGTGAAGGTCGTGGCGGATTCTACAATGAGCAGTTCTTC; CDR3aa: CASSEGRGGFYNEQFF
d_gene: TRBD1; j_gene: TRBJ2-2; v_gene: TRBV6-5; abundance: NA; CDR3nt: TGTGCCAGCAGTACCGGGACAGACCACACCGGGGAGCTGTTTTTT; CDR3aa: CASSTGTDHTGELFF
d_gene: NA; j_gene: TRBJ2-2; v_gene: TRBV9; abundance: NA; CDR3nt: TGTGCCAGCAGCATCCGCGGGGATAACACCGGGGAGCTGTTTTTT; CDR3aa: CASSIRGDNTGELFF
d_gene: NA; j_gene: TRBJ2-3; v_gene: TRBV5-4; abundance: NA; CDR3nt: TGTGCCAGCAGCTCATTTCGCACAGATACGCAGTATTTT; CDR3aa: CASSSFRTDTQYF
d_gene: NA; j_gene: TRBJ2-1; v_gene: TRBV18; abundance: NA; CDR3nt: TGTGCCAGCTCACCCGATAGCGGAAACAATGAGCAGTTCTTC; CDR3aa: CASSPDSGNNEQFF
d_gene: TRBD1; j_gene: TRBJ2-7; v_gene: TRBV4-2; abundance: NA; CDR3nt: TGTGCCAGCAGCCAAGGAGGGACAGGGTACGGCTACGAGCAGTACTTC; CDR3aa: CASSQGGTGYGYEQYF
d_gene: TRBD1; j_gene: TRBJ1-2; v_gene: TRBV5-8; abundance: NA; CDR3nt: TGTGCCAGCAGCTTGACCGGGACAGGGAACTATGGCTACACCTTC; CDR3aa: CASSLTGTGNYGYTF
d_gene: TRBD2; j_gene: TRBJ2-5; v_gene: TRBV30; abundance: few; CDR3nt: TGTGCCTGGAGGACTAGCGGGGGCGAGACCCAGTACTTC; CDR3aa: CAWRTSGGETQYF